This passage covers 28 T cell receptor beta chains from one sample sequenced in a study of cytomegalovirus exposure and HLA in healthy donors. The protocol was immunoSEQ multiplex PCR, while the TCRdb copy is restricted to in-frame clones and leaves out a portion. The sample yields roughly 120,000 clones, around 88% seen once. The sequenced sample was PBMCs. The receptors originated from a man aged 18 to 30 in good health and CMV-seronegative.

The J gene is TRBJ2-4, the V gene TRBV6-6; tentatively, D is TRBD1 (6 bases). Trimming stripped 8 bases from V and 15 bases from J, with 29 bases between. The CDR3 has 15 amino acids. From germline, CDR1 is MNHNY and CDR2 SVGAGI (reference sequence). The CDR3 loop reads CASGDVLMLWQGMYF. The CDR3 coding sequence is TGTGCCAGCGGAGATGTTTTAATGTTATGGCAGGGGATGTACTTC.

The J gene is TRBJ2-7, the V gene TRBV6-5, with D unclear. The CDR3 contains 13 residues. Germline-derived CDR1 and CDR2 are MNHEY and SVGAGI. The ends were cut back, 0 bases at V and 3 bases at J, with 6 bases in the middle. The CDR3 spells CASSYSQNYEQYF. For the CDR3, the DNA is TGTGCCAGCAGTTACTCTCAGAACTACGAGCAGTACTTC.

This chain links TRBV6-6 with TRBJ1-1, with D possibly matching TRBD1 (6 bases). The CDR3 consists of 14 residues. Germline CDR1 reads MNHNY; CDR2 reads SVGAGI (reference sequence). Trimming removed 6 bases at V and 0 bases at J, with 11 bases between. CDR3 sequence reads: CASRTGQLNTEAFF. CDR3 nucleotides: TGTGCCAGCAGAACCGGACAGCTGAACACTGAAGCTTTCTTT.

The rearrangement links TRBV19 to TRBJ2-2, with a possible D match to TRBD1 (5 bases). V was shortened by 7 bases and J by 1 base, with 13 bases between the two germline ends. CDR3 length: 15 residues. The V gene's germline CDR1 is LNHDA and CDR2 SQIVND (reference sequence). CDR3 DNA sequence: TGTGCCAGTATAGAGGCAGGGTGGAACACCGGGGAGCTGTTTTTT. This translates into CASIEAGWNTGELFF.

V is TRBV2 and J is TRBJ1-1; TRBD1 matches at 7 bases. Trimming at V came to 6 bases and at J to 0 bases, leaving 4 bases not matched to a gene. The germline V gene encodes CDR1 SNHLY and CDR2 FYNNEI. The CDR3 length is 14 residues. CDR3 nucleotides: TGTGCCAGCAGACGACAGGGAATGAACACTGAAGCTTTCTTT. Translation gives CASRRQGMNTEAFF.

CDR3 in amino acids: CASSKTSGTGRTGELFF. The CDR3 region has the DNA TGTGCCAGTAGCAAGACTAGCGGGACTGGCCGAACCGGGGAGCTGTTTTTT. V is TRBV19 and J is TRBJ2-2, with TRBD2 matching 11 bases. V was clipped by 6 bases and J by 5 bases; unmatched bases: 11. The CDR3 consists of 17 residues. CDR1 is LNHDA and CDR2 is SQIVND in the germline V gene (reference sequence).

The chain employs TRBV14 and TRBJ2-3; D remains unclear. The germline CDR1 and CDR2 sequences are SGHDN and FVKESK. This CDR3 is built from 12 residues. Trimming took off 4 bases at V and 6 bases at J, with 8 bases between the two ends. This chain's CDR3 is CASSPVLDTQYF. The CDR3, as DNA: TGTGCCAGCAGCCCGGTTTTGGATACGCAGTATTTT.

The chain is built from TRBV2 and TRBJ2-3, with a weak D call TRBD1 (7 bases). Germline V gene lookup returns CDR1 SNHLY and CDR2 FYNNEI. V was shortened by 7 bases and J by 1 base, with 12 bases between the two germline ends. The CDR3 has 14 amino acids. The DNA of the CDR3 is TGTGCCAGCATAGGCAGGGGGGGCACAGATACGCAGTATTTT. It is translated as CASIGRGGTDTQYF.

The chain joins TRBV5-1 to TRBJ2-3; no reliable D call. Trimming pared 1 base from V and 1 base from J, leaving 7 bases between. Germline V gives CDR1 SGHRS, CDR2 YFSETQ. The CDR3 length is 14 residues. CDR3 sequence reads: CASSLSTRTDTQYF. The DNA for the CDR3 is TGCGCCAGCAGCTTGAGCACCCGCACAGATACGCAGTATTTT.

This chain links TRBV28 with TRBJ2-7, with 9 bases lining up with TRBD1. Germline values: CDR1 MDHEN, CDR2 SYDVKM. V lost 6 bases to trimming and J lost 5 bases; unmatched junction nucleotides: 17. The CDR3 has 17 amino acids. The CDR3 nucleotides read TGTGCCAGCAGCCGACACACCACGGGACAGGGTGAGGACGAGCAGTACTTC. The encoded protein is CASSRHTTGQGEDEQYF.

The chain combines TRBV29-1 with TRBJ1-5; no clear D. CDR3 length: 12 residues. Trimming cost V 6 bases and J 6 bases, with 12 bases left between them. Germline CDR1 and CDR2: SQVTM and ANQGSEA. CDR3 residues: CSVTTEGQPQHF. CDR3 DNA sequence: TGCAGCGTGACAACGGAGGGTCAGCCCCAGCATTTT.

The chain recombines TRBV5-4 with TRBJ1-1; 11 nucleotides align to TRBD1. V dropped 2 bases and J dropped 3; count of bases not matched to a gene: 6. The germline CDR1 and CDR2 sequences are SGHNT and YYREEE (reference sequence). CDR3 length: 16 residues. CDR3 bases: TGTGCCAGCAGCTTCCCGGACAGGGGGCCTTACACTGAAGCTTTCTTT. It codes for CASSFPDRGPYTEAFF.

This clone was detected only once. V and J are TRBV7-9 and TRBJ1-1, with D uncertain. V was cut by 5 bases and J by 1 base, with 14 bases left in between. This CDR3 spans 15 amino acids. Germline assignment: CDR1 SEHNR and CDR2 FQNEAQ (reference sequence). Here the CDR3 DNA reads TGTGCCAGCAGCCCACGAGTAGCGACGAACACTGAAGCTTTCTTT. It translates to CASSPRVATNTEAFF.

This CDR3 reads CAIWTSGEETQYF. CDR3 in DNA: TGTGCCATCTGGACTAGCGGGGAGGAGACCCAGTACTTC. The chain couples TRBV10-3 to TRBJ2-5; TRBD2 matches at 12 bases. The CDR3 length is 13 residues. Germline loops: CDR1 ENHRY, CDR2 SYGVKD. The junction had 3 bases not matched to a gene; V was cut back by 8 bases and J by 5 bases.

The CDR3 here is CASSLSGKTTDTQYF. The CDR3 DNA reads TGCGCCAGCAGCTTGAGCGGGAAGACCACAGATACGCAGTATTTT. The V gene is TRBV5-1, the J gene TRBJ2-3; 7 positions match TRBD2. The V and J ends lost 1 base and 2 bases, in that order; junction bases with no gene match: 4. The CDR3 runs 15 residues. CDR1 is SGHRS, CDR2 YFSETQ, per germline.

This clone came up once. V gene TRBV7-9 combines with J gene TRBJ2-1; no firm D call. Trimming took off 4 bases at V and 3 bases at J, with 16 bases between the two ends. The CDR3 is made up of 16 amino acids. Germline assignment: CDR1 SEHNR and CDR2 FQNEAQ (reference sequence). The CDR3 reads CASSSLDGGNYNEQFF. Written as DNA, the CDR3 is TGTGCCAGCAGCTCCCTAGATGGCGGAAACTACAATGAGCAGTTCTTC.

The chain recombines TRBV5-1 with TRBJ1-4; 9 nucleotides match TRBD1. CDR1 and CDR2 from the germline V gene are SGHRS and YFSETQ. CDR3 length: 14 amino acids. The junction had 7 bases not matched to a gene; V was cut back by 5 bases and J by 8 bases. The CDR3 DNA follows: TGCGCCAGCAGTCCCGGACAGGGGCACGAAAAACTGTTTTTT. Translating gives CASSPGQGHEKLFF.

This clone was seen a handful of times. This chain joins TRBV30 and TRBJ1-1; D perhaps matches TRBD1 (6 bases). Between the trimmed V and J ends, which lost 7 bases and 4 bases, there was a span of 13 bases. Germline V gene sequence: CDR1 GTSNPN, CDR2 SVGIG (reference sequence). CDR3 length: 12 amino acids. CDR3 amino acids: CAFLDRFTEAFF. CDR3 bases: TGTGCCTTCCTTGACAGGTTCACTGAAGCTTTCTTT.

The V and J genes are TRBV4-1 and TRBJ2-7, with D possibly being TRBD2 (6 bases). V dropped 0 bases and J dropped 7 bases, with 16 bases sitting between them. Germline loops: CDR1 MGHRA, CDR2 YSYEKL. The CDR3 loop spans 15 amino acids. The chain's CDR3 is CASSQDPGRGLEQYF. CDR3 DNA: TGCGCCAGCAGCCAAGATCCCGGCCGAGGACTAGAGCAGTACTTC.

This sequence joins TRBV28 and TRBJ1-5; D is possibly TRBD1 (5 bases). The CDR3 covers 14 residues. The germline gives CDR1 MDHEN, CDR2 SYDVKM. Trimming stripped 5 bases from V and 6 bases from J, with 14 bases between. The CDR3 DNA is TGTGCCAGCAGTCCCGCCAGGGTGGGTCAGCCCCAGCATTTT. Translating it yields CASSPARVGQPQHF.

This chain uses TRBV30 with TRBJ2-5; maybe TRBD2 (5 bases). Between the trimmed V and J ends, which lost 3 bases and 4 bases, there was a span of 15 bases. Germline assignment: CDR1 GTSNPN and CDR2 SVGIG (reference sequence). This CDR3 is built from 14 residues. CDR3 loop: CAWSFGDFGETQYF. In DNA, the CDR3 is TGTGCCTGGAGCTTCGGGGATTTTGGAGAGACCCAGTACTTC.

Only one count was recorded for this clone. V is TRBV7-8 and J is TRBJ1-1; no clear D gene. Trimming shortened V by 4 bases and J by 1 base, and 7 bases separated the two germline ends. Germline CDR1 and CDR2: SGHVS and FQNEAQ. CDR3 length: 13 amino acids. The CDR3 region has the DNA TGTGCCAGCAGCTCCCTCCCGAACACTGAAGCTTTCTTT. As protein: CASSSLPNTEAFF. The whole variable domain, filled in from reference TRBV7-8 and TRBJ1-1, reads GAGVSQSPRYKVAKRGQDVALRCDPISGHVSLFWYQQALGQGPEFLTYFQNEAQLDKSGLPSDRFFAERPEGSVSTLKIQRTQQEDSAVYLCASSSLPNTEAFFGQGTRLTVV.

J is TRBJ2-7 and V is TRBV6-5, with TRBD1 identical over 9 bases. The CDR3 runs 15 residues. V lost 3 bases and J lost 6; bases outside the gene matches: 9. The germline V gene encodes CDR1 MNHEY and CDR2 SVGAGI. CDR3 loop: CASSYSPGQGFEQYF. CDR3 in DNA: TGTGCCAGCAGTTATAGCCCGGGACAGGGCTTCGAGCAGTACTTC.

This chain uses TRBV2 with TRBJ1-5, with D maybe TRBD1 (5 bases). Trimming pared 4 bases from V and 0 bases from J, leaving 10 bases between. This CDR3 comprises 15 residues. Germline CDR1 SNHLY, CDR2 FYNNEI. This CDR3 is CASSARTYSNQPQHF. The DNA for the CDR3 is TGTGCCAGCAGTGCTCGGACATATAGCAATCAGCCCCAGCATTTT.

The chain joins TRBV30 to TRBJ2-6; TRBD1 might be the D (6 bases). In germline, CDR1 is GTSNPN, CDR2 SVGIG (reference sequence). V lost 5 bases to trimming and J lost 4 bases, with 12 bases between them. The length of the CDR3 is 14 residues. This CDR3 is CAWAPGAGANVLTF. The CDR3 DNA sequence: TGTGCCTGGGCCCCAGGGGCCGGGGCCAACGTCCTGACTTTC.

The chain carries TRBV18 and TRBJ2-7; 8 nucleotides align to TRBD2. Germline CDR1 reads KGHSH; CDR2 reads LQKENI. The V and J ends lost 0 bases and 6 bases, in that order; junction bases with no gene match: 10. The CDR3 is 16 residues long. The CDR3 region has the DNA TGTGCCAGCTCACCACCGAGCGGGAGTCGATTATCCGAGCAGTACTTC. It codes for CASSPPSGSRLSEQYF.

The chain has TRBV18 and TRBJ1-1; the match to TRBD1 covers 7 bases. V gave up 5 bases and J gave up 4 bases; unmatched junction bases: 7. CDR1 is KGHSH, CDR2 LQKENI, per germline. The CDR3 consists of 14 residues. CDR3 region: CASSRQGKGTEAFF. CDR3 nucleotides: TGTGCCAGCTCAAGACAGGGTAAGGGCACTGAAGCTTTCTTT.

The table lists this clone with a few counts. The chain has TRBV6-1 and TRBJ1-1, with D unclear. The CDR3 totals 13 residues. The germline CDR1 and CDR2 sequences are MNHNS and SASEGT. The V end was cut by 3 bases, the J end by 7 bases, with 12 bases between. CDR3 residues: CASSDGEASEAFF. For the CDR3, the DNA is TGTGCCAGCAGTGACGGAGAGGCAAGTGAAGCTTTCTTT.